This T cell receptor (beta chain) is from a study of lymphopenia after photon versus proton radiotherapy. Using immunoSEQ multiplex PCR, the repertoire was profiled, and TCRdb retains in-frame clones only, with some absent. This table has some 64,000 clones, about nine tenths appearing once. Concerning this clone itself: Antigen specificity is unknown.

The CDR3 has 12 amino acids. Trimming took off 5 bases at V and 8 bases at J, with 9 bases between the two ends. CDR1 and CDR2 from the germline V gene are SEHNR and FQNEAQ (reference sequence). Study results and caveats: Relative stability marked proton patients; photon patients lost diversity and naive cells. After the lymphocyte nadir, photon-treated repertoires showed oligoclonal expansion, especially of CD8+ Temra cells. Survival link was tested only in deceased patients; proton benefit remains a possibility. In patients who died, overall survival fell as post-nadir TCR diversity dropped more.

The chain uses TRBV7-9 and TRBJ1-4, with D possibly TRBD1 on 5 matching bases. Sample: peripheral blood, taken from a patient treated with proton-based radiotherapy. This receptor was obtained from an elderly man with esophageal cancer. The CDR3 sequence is CASSPEGEKLFF. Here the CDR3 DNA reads TGTGCCAGCAGCCCCGAGGGGGAAAAACTGTTTTTT. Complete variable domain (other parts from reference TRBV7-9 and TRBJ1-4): DTGVSQNPRHKITKRGQNVTFRCDPISEHNRLYWYRQTLGQGPEFLTYFQNEAQLEKSRLLSDRFSAERPKGSFSTLEIQRTEQGDSAMYLCASSPEGEKLFFGSGTQLSVL.